This T cell receptor beta chain came from a study of blood T cells in healthy people across ages. Study observations and caveats: With age, beta diversity per million T cells declined roughly linearly, significantly by 35 to 40. The unknown donor CMV status may have confounded expanded clonotype changes.

On this clonotype itself: The antigen is undetermined.

The authors ran a second PCR of 7 to 11 cycles using a sample-barcoded 5' primer and a J-beta primer mix. TCRdb ran MiXCR on the 5' RACE reads and lists one entry per CDR3 protein. The sample consists of approximately 850,000 distinct CDR3 sequences, roughly 44% of them appearing once. CDR3 length equals 17 residues. The chain couples TRBV21-1 to TRBJ1-4; TRBD1 is taken as the D call from the table, unchecked against the DNA. TRBV21-1 is designated a pseudogene. This receptor was taken from a man between 60 and 75 years old in good health. Sequenced sample: blood. This chain's CDR3 is CASNIRGPWLSNEKLFF. The CDR3, as DNA: TGTGCCAGCAATATCAGGGGTCCGTGGTTATCAAATGAAAAACTGTTTTTT.